This T cell receptor beta chain was observed in a study of PD-1 and CTLA-4 blockade in melanoma. This table comes from immunoSEQ multiplex PCR, and its TCRdb copy is limited to in-frame clones, with some not included. The sample carries 23,000 or so clones, around 88% recorded once. Looked up from germline, CDR1 is LGHNT and CDR2 is FRNRAP. V lost 1 base and J lost 6, with 1 base in between. The CDR3 is 11 residues long. This material consisted of CD8+ T cells from peripheral blood, taken before anti-PD-1 treatment. The chain carries TRBV12-5 and TRBJ2-1, with D hard to call. The clonotype originates from a human donor with melanoma. Written as DNA, the CDR3 is TGTGCTAGTGGTTTGGGCAATGAGCAGTTCTTC. Its translation: CASGLGNEQFF. The variable domain in full, with the rest retrieved from reference TRBV12-5 and TRBJ2-1, is DARVTQTPRHKVTEMGQEVTMRCQPILGHNTVFWYRQTMMQGLELLAYFRNRAPLDDSGMPKDRFSAEMPDATLATLKIQPSEPRDSAVYFCASGLGNEQFFGPGTRLTVL.